This T cell receptor beta chain comes out of a study of T-cell memory formation after mild COVID-19. This clonotype was counted at least ten times. Antigen unknown. V was pared by 0 bases and J by 1 base, with 11 bases of the junction left unmatched. Per the germline V gene, CDR1 is SNHLY and CDR2 is FYNNEI. The CDR3 length is 18 residues. From 5'RACE with constant-segment primers came TCR alpha and TCR beta cDNA libraries that carried sample barcodes and UMIs. TCRdb reprocessed the 5' RACE reads with MiXCR, giving one entry per CDR3 protein. The sample includes roughly 80,000 distinct CDR3 sequences, approximately 15% of them seen just once. Points from the study as a whole: CD4/CD8 balance held among clones contracting day 15 to 85, and later expanders leaned CD4+.

The V call is TRBV2, the J call TRBJ1-2; the match to TRBD1 covers 7 bases. This sequence was found in an adult woman who had mild COVID-19 (a few samples of this study predate the infection). Cell type and time point are not known. The material sequenced was PBMCs or a T cell subset sorted from them (not recorded which). CDR3 DNA: TGTGCCAGCAGTGAAGCGCCGGGACAGACAGGCTATAACTATGGCTACACCTTC. Translated: CASSEAPGQTGYNYGYTF.